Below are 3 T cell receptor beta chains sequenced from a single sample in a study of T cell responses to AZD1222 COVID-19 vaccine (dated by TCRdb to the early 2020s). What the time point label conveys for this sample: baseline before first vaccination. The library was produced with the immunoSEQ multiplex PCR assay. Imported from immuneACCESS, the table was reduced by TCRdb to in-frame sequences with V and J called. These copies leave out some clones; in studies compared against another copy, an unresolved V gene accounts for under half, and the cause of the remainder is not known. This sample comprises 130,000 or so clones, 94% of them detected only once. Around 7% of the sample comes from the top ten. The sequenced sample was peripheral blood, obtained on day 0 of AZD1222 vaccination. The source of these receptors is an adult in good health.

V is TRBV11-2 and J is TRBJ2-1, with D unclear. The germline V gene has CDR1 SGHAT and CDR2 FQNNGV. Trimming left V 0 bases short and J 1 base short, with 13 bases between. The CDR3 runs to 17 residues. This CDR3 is CASSLELRRSSYNEQFF. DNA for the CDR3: TGTGCCAGCAGCTTAGAGTTACGGCGTAGTTCCTACAATGAGCAGTTCTTC.

The CDR3 DNA follows: TGTGCCAGCTTCCTTCCAGTGCCCGGGAGTTCCTCCTACGAGCAGTACTTC. The encoded protein is CASFLPVPGSSSYEQYF. This chain uses TRBV18 with TRBJ2-7; TRBD2 might be the D (6 bases). The CDR3 runs 17 residues. Germline assignment: CDR1 KGHSH and CDR2 LQKENI. V was pared by 7 bases and J by 0 bases, with 22 bases between.

Written as DNA, the CDR3 is TGCGCCAGCAGCCAGGGACTTCCCGGCTCCGGGGAGCTGTTTTTT. Translating gives CASSQGLPGSGELFF. V is TRBV4-3 and J is TRBJ2-2; weak D call: TRBD2 (6 bases). V lost 3 bases, J lost 6 bases, and 14 bases lay in between. CDR1 is LGHNA, CDR2 YSLEER, per germline. The CDR3 has 15 amino acids.